The 18 T cell receptor beta chains presented below share a single source sample, sequenced in a study of blood T cell repertoires in COVID-19. Measured with immunoSEQ multiplex PCR; TCRdb has only the in-frame clones, and not every one. The data show around 170,000 clones, 60% to 80% seen once. Material: PBMCs or T cells enriched from blood (not recorded which). The receptors stem from a man between 60 and 75 years old who had been exposed to COVID-19.

The CDR3 here is CASSFLSTSTGELFF. The CDR3 bases are TGTGCCAGCAGCTTTCTATCGACTAGCACCGGGGAGCTGTTTTTT. The V and J genes are TRBV7-2 and TRBJ2-2; possibly TRBD2 for D (6 bases). The CDR3 covers 15 residues. From germline, CDR1 is SGHTA and CDR2 FQGNSA. V lost 3 bases and J lost 4, with 12 bases in between.

The rearrangement uses TRBV9 and TRBJ2-3; perhaps TRBD1 as D (6 bases). The CDR3 spans 16 residues. CDR1 is SGDLS, CDR2 YYNGEE, per germline. V shed 0 bases and J shed 2 bases, with 13 bases lying between them. The CDR3 loop reads CASSVVGALNTDTQYF. CDR3 nucleotide sequence: TGTGCCAGCAGCGTAGTGGGGGCTCTCAACACAGATACGCAGTATTTT. The whole variable domain, filled in from reference TRBV9 and TRBJ2-3, reads DSGVTQTPKHLITATGQRVTLRCSPRSGDLSVYWYQQSLDQGLQFLIQYYNGEERAKGNILERFSAQQFPDLHSELNLSSLELGDSALYFCASSVVGALNTDTQYFGPGTRLTVL.

The chain links TRBV9 to TRBJ1-1; tentative D call: TRBD1 (6 bases). Germline CDR1 and CDR2: SGDLS and YYNGEE. The length of the CDR3 is 13 residues. The V gene lost 4 bases and the J gene lost 1 base, with 8 bases spanning the gap. CDR3 sequence: CASSTGWNTEAFF. As DNA, the CDR3 is TGTGCCAGCAGCACAGGGTGGAACACTGAAGCTTTCTTT.

This clone was seen once. This chain joins TRBV7-2 and TRBJ2-5, with 7 nucleotides matching TRBD2. CDR3 size: 14 residues. Germline trimming cut 2 bases from V and 4 bases from J; bases unmatched to any gene: 4. CDR1 and CDR2 from the germline V gene are SGHTA and FQGNSA. CDR3 in DNA: TGTGCCAGCAGCTTACAAGCGGGATTAGAGACCCAGTACTTC. Translated, it gives CASSLQAGLETQYF.

The gene calls are TRBV11-3 and TRBJ2-1, with D perhaps TRBD2 (6 bases). CDR1 is SGHNT and CDR2 is YENEEA in the germline V gene. The CDR3 sequence is 15 residues long. V was clipped by 10 bases and J by 5 bases, with 21 bases between them. The CDR3 nucleotides are TGTGCCAACCTACTGGGAAGTGGCGGGGACAATGAGCAGTTCTTC. Translation: CANLLGSGGDNEQFF.

This clone was observed a single time. V gene TRBV7-9 combines with J gene TRBJ2-5; D gene unclear. Germline CDR1 reads SEHNR; CDR2 reads FQNEAQ (reference sequence). Trimming pared 2 bases from V and 4 bases from J, leaving 8 bases between. CDR3 length equals 13 residues. The CDR3 nucleotides are TGTGCCAGCAGCTTAAGCCTAGGAGAGACCCAGTACTTC. This sequence encodes CASSLSLGETQYF.

The chain uses TRBV3-1 (or the pseudogene TRBV3-2) and TRBJ1-5, with TRBD1 matching over 8 bases. CDR1 is LGHDT and CDR2 is YNNKEL in the germline V gene (reference sequence). J lost 5 bases, V lost 6 bases, and 3 bases had no gene match. This CDR3 contains 13 residues. For the CDR3, the DNA is TGTGCCAGCAGTACAGGGGGGGATCAGCCCCAGCATTTT. The encoded protein is CASSTGGDQPQHF.

The V gene is TRBV19, the J gene TRBJ2-1; 8 bases line up with TRBD2. Germline loops: CDR1 LNHDA, CDR2 SQIVND (reference sequence). After removal of 3 bases from V and 9 bases from J, the junction contained 10 bases not matched to a gene. The CDR3 runs to 15 residues. The CDR3 nucleotides are TGTGCCAGTAGTATCTCCCACGGGAGGGCCGGTGAGCAGTTCTTC. This gives the protein CASSISHGRAGEQFF.

This clone came up a few times. As DNA, the CDR3 is TGCGCCAGCAGCCCCATTCAGGCCCTACAGGGATCCCAGCATTTT. Its protein product is CASSPIQALQGSQHF. The V call is TRBV4-1, the J call TRBJ1-5, with TRBD1 as a possible D gene (6 bases). CDR3 length equals 15 residues. CDR1 MGHRA and CDR2 YSYEKL come from the germline V gene. Trimming stripped 4 bases from V and 11 bases from J, with 21 bases between.

The chain links TRBV9 to TRBJ2-2; 16 positions agree with TRBD2. The junction had 6 bases not matched to a gene; V was cut back by 4 bases and J by 0 bases. Germline V CDR1 and CDR2: SGDLS, YYNGEE. This CDR3 has 19 residues. CDR3 nucleotides: TGTGCCAGCAGCCCCGGGACTAGCGGGAGGGCCGCGAACACCGGGGAGCTGTTTTTT. Amino acid sequence: CASSPGTSGRAANTGELFF.

CDR3 coding DNA: TGTGCCAGCATCCCGACAGGGCTCGGGTCACCCCTCCACTTT. This translates into CASIPTGLGSPLHF. V and J are TRBV21-1 and TRBJ1-6; the table's TRBD1 call for D was not verified on the DNA. TRBV21-1 is labeled a pseudogene. CDR3 size: 14 residues.

V gene TRBV6-4 combines with J gene TRBJ2-1, with a weak D call TRBD2 (5 bases). CDR1 and CDR2 from the germline V gene are MRHNA and SNTAGT. Trimming left V 5 bases short and J 0 bases short, with 5 bases between. The CDR3 loop spans 13 amino acids. The DNA of the CDR3 is TGTGCCAGCAGTAGCGGCTCCTACAATGAGCAGTTCTTC. Translated, it gives CASSSGSYNEQFF.

CDR3 residues: CASSLGGFETQYF. CDR3 in DNA: TGTGCCAGCAGTTTAGGGGGGTTTGAGACCCAGTACTTC. This chain links TRBV28 with TRBJ2-5, with D tentatively TRBD2 (6 bases). V lost 2 bases, J lost 5 bases, and 9 bases lay in between. Germline V gene lookup returns CDR1 MDHEN and CDR2 SYDVKM. The CDR3 sequence is 13 residues long.

The genes are TRBV23-1 and TRBJ1-2; no clear D gene. TRBV23-1 is annotated as an ORF whose role is uncertain. This CDR3 comprises 16 residues. V lost 4 bases and J 8 bases, leaving 23 bases between the germline ends. The CDR3 DNA sequence: TGCGCCAGCAGTCCGCCCCCCCGGCGGAGGGTTGGCGGCTACACCTTC. This translates into CASSPPPRRRVGGYTF.

This chain connects TRBV27 to TRBJ2-7; 12 nucleotides line up with TRBD2. V trimming: 5 bases; J trimming: 1 base; junction bases outside the gene matches: 3. From germline, CDR1 is MNHEY and CDR2 SMNVEV (reference sequence). The CDR3 loop spans 15 amino acids. The CDR3 DNA sequence: TGTGCCAGCAGTCCCGGACTAGCGGGATCCTACGAGCAGTACTTC. Amino acid sequence: CASSPGLAGSYEQYF.

The rearrangement joins TRBV6-4 to TRBJ2-1; 9 nucleotides match TRBD2. The V gene's germline CDR1 is MRHNA and CDR2 SNTAGT. This CDR3 spans 14 amino acids. Germline trimming cut 8 bases from V and 6 bases from J; bases unmatched to any gene: 8. The DNA of the CDR3 is TGTGCCAGCTCGATAGCGGGAGCACCCAATGAGCAGTTCTTC. This encodes CASSIAGAPNEQFF.

CDR3 DNA: TGCGCCAGCAGCTTCGGACTAGCGGGAGCCCACGAGACCCAGTACTTC. Translated, it gives CASSFGLAGAHETQYF. This rearrangement joins TRBV5-1 to TRBJ2-5; 13 bases are shared with TRBD2. Per germline, CDR1 SGHRS and CDR2 YFSETQ. The junction had 6 bases not matched to a gene; V was cut back by 2 bases and J by 5 bases. The CDR3 is made up of 16 amino acids. The complete variable domain, with remaining parts taken from reference TRBV5-1 and TRBJ2-5, reads KAGVTQTPRYLIKTRGQQVTLSCSPISGHRSVSWYQQTPGQGLQFLFEYFSETQRNKGNFPGRFSGRQFSNSRSEMNVSTLELGDSALYLCASSFGLAGAHETQYFGPGTRLLVL.

This chain connects TRBV11-2 to TRBJ2-1, with a weak D call TRBD1 (5 bases). Germline CDR1 reads SGHAT; CDR2 reads FQNNGV. The ends were cut back, 1 base at V and 8 bases at J, with 21 bases in the middle. The CDR3 sequence is 17 residues long. The CDR3 nucleotides are TGTGCCAGCAGCTTAGCCGCAGGGCCCCAAGGGTTTTATGAGCAGTTCTTC. Its protein product is CASSLAAGPQGFYEQFF.